This T cell receptor (beta chain) is from a study of graft-versus-host responses after intestinal transplantation. Study-level background: All recipients were given anti-thymocyte globulin induction, and tacrolimus and steroids were then administered for 3 to 4 years.

The protocol was immunoSEQ multiplex PCR, while the TCRdb copy is restricted to in-frame clones and leaves out a portion. The sample yields about 100,000 clones, 85% to 95% seen once. Study observations and caveats: GvH clones were found in recipient marrow; some appeared first in ileum or blood. Early post-transplant declines in HvG were associated with peak levels of circulating GvH clones.

For this clone: Its antigen is unidentified.

The CDR3 runs to 13 residues. Looked up from germline, CDR1 is MNHNY and CDR2 is SVGAGI (reference sequence). V was cut by 1 base and J by 7 bases, with 8 bases left in between. The chain has TRBV6-6 and TRBJ1-5; D not certain. The input for sequencing was unstimulated CD8+ T cells sorted from spleen or lymph node cells, taken before intestinal transplant. The TCR originated in a human donor who received an intestinal transplant. CDR3 nucleotide sequence: TGTGCCAGCAGTTACTTTTTGGGCCAGCCCCAGCATTTT. This translates into CASSYFLGQPQHF.